This entry lists 17 T cell receptor beta chains sequenced from one sample in a study of somatic mutations in cytotoxic T cells in rheumatoid arthritis. Sequenced by immunoSEQ multiplex PCR; TCRdb stores in-frame clones only, minus some. The sample records 15,000 to 20,000 clones, 65% to 80% being singletons. Sequences were obtained from CD8+ T cells sorted from blood. The receptors originated from an adult with rheumatoid arthritis.

This chain's CDR3 is CASSEVRDPNEKLFF. DNA of the CDR3: TGTGCCAGCAGTGAAGTCAGGGACCCTAATGAAAAACTGTTTTTT. The V gene is TRBV2, the J gene TRBJ1-4, with a possible D match to TRBD1 (5 bases). Looked up from germline, CDR1 is SNHLY and CDR2 is FYNNEI. This CDR3 spans 15 amino acids. Trimming took off 1 base at V and 3 bases at J, with 9 bases between the two ends.

The rearrangement joins TRBV12-5 to TRBJ2-2; TRBD2 matches at 8 bases. V trimming: 2 bases; J trimming: 6 bases; junction bases outside the gene matches: 11. The V gene's germline CDR1 is LGHNT and CDR2 FRNRAP. The CDR3 consists of 17 residues. In DNA form, the CDR3 reads TGTGCTAGTGGTTTGTACCCGGGAGGGTTAGGCGCCGGGGAGCTGTTTTTT. Translating it yields CASGLYPGGLGAGELFF. The whole variable domain, remainder taken from reference TRBV12-5 and TRBJ2-2, is DARVTQTPRHKVTEMGQEVTMRCQPILGHNTVFWYRQTMMQGLELLAYFRNRAPLDDSGMPKDRFSAEMPDATLATLKIQPSEPRDSAVYFCASGLYPGGLGAGELFFGEGSRLTVL.

This clone was detected only a few times. The chain carries TRBV7-9 and TRBJ2-5; 7 bases line up with TRBD1. Trimming took 5 bases from V and 5 from J; bases not matched to a gene: 5. The germline gives CDR1 SEHNR, CDR2 FQNEAQ (reference sequence). The CDR3 has 13 amino acids. This CDR3 is CASSPTGSETQYF. CDR3 coding DNA: TGTGCCAGCAGCCCGACAGGGAGTGAGACCCAGTACTTC. Based on the CDR3 plus reference TRBV7-9 and TRBJ2-5, the full variable domain is DTGVSQNPRHKITKRGQNVTFRCDPISEHNRLYWYRQTLGQGPEFLTYFQNEAQLEKSRLLSDRFSAERPKGSFSTLEIQRTEQGDSAMYLCASSPTGSETQYFGPGTRLLVL.

This clone is classed as large (0.1 to 1%). The CDR3 loop is CASSADEGDTGELFF. The CDR3 DNA reads TGTGCCAGCAGCGCGGACGAGGGGGACACCGGGGAGCTGTTTTTT. The gene calls are TRBV6-4 and TRBJ2-2; perhaps TRBD1 as D (6 bases). V lost 6 bases and J lost 3, with 14 bases in between. Germline lookup yields CDR1 MRHNA and CDR2 SNTAGT. The CDR3 runs 15 residues.

The chain's CDR3 is CASSSMGGDNEQFF. Written as DNA, the CDR3 is TGTGCCAGCAGCTCGATGGGGGGGGACAATGAGCAGTTCTTC. V and J are TRBV11-3 and TRBJ2-1, with 7 bases lining up with TRBD2. The V gene end was trimmed by 4 bases and the J gene end by 5 bases; junction bases not matched to a gene: 5. This CDR3 is 14 amino acids long. Germline V lookup: CDR1 SGHNT, CDR2 YENEEA. The whole variable domain, remainder taken from reference TRBV11-3 and TRBJ2-1, is EAGVVQSPRYKIIEKKQPVAFWCNPISGHNTLYWYLQNLGQGPELLIRYENEEAVDDSQLPKDRFSAERLKGVDSTLKIQPAELGDSAVYLCASSSMGGDNEQFFGPGTRLTVL.

The table lists this clone with a few counts. The chain uses TRBV9 and TRBJ1-2; the match to TRBD1 covers 9 bases. V trimming: 3 bases; J trimming: 5 bases; junction bases outside the gene matches: 2. The CDR3 runs 13 residues. CDR1 is SGDLS, CDR2 YYNGEE, per germline. In DNA form, the CDR3 reads TGTGCCAGCAGCGAGACAGGGGGGTATGGCTACACCTTC. Encoded protein: CASSETGGYGYTF.

The chain recombines TRBV11-2 with TRBJ1-1; D is unclear. With 1 base removed from V and 0 bases from J, the gap between germline ends came to 12 bases. The CDR3 runs 16 residues. Germline V CDR1 and CDR2: SGHAT, FQNNGV. For the CDR3, the DNA is TGTGCCAGCAGCTTAGGGAGTTGGGAAATGAACACTGAAGCTTTCTTT. It yields the protein CASSLGSWEMNTEAFF. Full variable domain (remainder filled in from reference TRBV11-2 and TRBJ1-1): EAGVAQSPRYKIIEKRQSVAFWCNPISGHATLYWYQQILGQGPKLLIQFQNNGVVDDSQLPKDRFSAERLKGVDSTLKIQPAKLEDSAVYLCASSLGSWEMNTEAFFGQGTRLTVV.

The gene calls are TRBV7-9 and TRBJ2-7; TRBD1 might be the D (5 bases). CDR3 size: 14 residues. Trimming took off 1 base at V and 2 bases at J, with 9 bases between the two ends. CDR1 and CDR2 from the germline V gene are SEHNR and FQNEAQ (reference sequence). The DNA for the CDR3 is TGTGCCAGCAGCTTAGGGGGCGCGGCCTACGAGCAGTACTTC. This encodes CASSLGGAAYEQYF.

V is TRBV19 and J is TRBJ1-4; no clear D. The CDR3 contains 15 residues. V lost 7 bases, J lost 4 bases, and 16 bases lay in between. Germline assignment: CDR1 LNHDA and CDR2 SQIVND (reference sequence). The CDR3 sequence: CASTVGRTDNEKLFF. The CDR3 DNA reads TGTGCCAGTACCGTTGGACGGACTGATAATGAAAAACTGTTTTTT.

The chain couples TRBV7-9 to TRBJ2-2; the match to TRBD2 covers 12 bases. Germline values: CDR1 SEHNR, CDR2 FQNEAQ (reference sequence). V was pared by 8 bases and J by 3 bases, with 13 bases of the junction left unmatched. This CDR3 has 18 residues. The CDR3 here is CASSLPSGGAFDTGELFF. CDR3 nucleotides: TGTGCCAGCTCCCTCCCTAGCGGGGGGGCGTTTGACACCGGGGAGCTGTTTTTT.

The chain has TRBV7-2 and TRBJ2-3, with 10 bases that match TRBD2. CDR1 and CDR2 (germline): SGHTA, FQGNSA. After removal of 4 bases from V and 3 bases from J, the junction contained 7 bases not matched to a gene. This CDR3 has 16 residues. The CDR3 is CASSSEREGLTDTQYF. As DNA, the CDR3 is TGTGCCAGCAGCTCGGAGCGGGAGGGCCTGACAGATACGCAGTATTTT.

The gene calls are TRBV4-1 and TRBJ1-1, with D perhaps matching TRBD1 (5 bases). The CDR3 contains 18 residues. V gave up 0 bases and J gave up 3 bases, with 20 bases separating them. Germline V gives CDR1 MGHRA, CDR2 YSYEKL. This CDR3 reads CASSQESGPREADTEAFF. Here the CDR3 DNA reads TGCGCCAGCAGCCAAGAGTCGGGACCGAGGGAGGCGGACACTGAAGCTTTCTTT.

The chain is built from TRBV19 and TRBJ2-2, with D maybe TRBD1 (6 bases). The CDR3 runs 15 residues. Trimming pared 3 bases from V and 4 bases from J, leaving 12 bases between. Germline V gene data show CDR1 as LNHDA and CDR2 as SQIVND (reference sequence). CDR3 sequence: CASSIWTVPTGELFF. CDR3 sequence (DNA): TGTGCCAGTAGTATTTGGACAGTTCCCACCGGGGAGCTGTTTTTT.

The chain combines TRBV6-1 with TRBJ2-7; 10 bases are a match to TRBD2. With V trimmed by 1 base and J by 0 bases, 6 bases remained unmatched. The CDR3 contains 17 residues. Germline V gene sequence: CDR1 MNHNS, CDR2 SASEGT. For the CDR3, the DNA is TGTGCCAGCAGTGAAGGCCTAGCGGGAGCCAACTCCTACGAGCAGTACTTC. Protein product: CASSEGLAGANSYEQYF.

This chain connects TRBV5-4 to TRBJ2-2; no reliable D call. This CDR3 is built from 17 residues. Germline CDR1 SGHNT, CDR2 YYREEE (reference sequence). V lost 0 bases, J lost 6 bases, and 18 bases lay in between. The CDR3 reads CASSLGGRSSTPGELFF. In nucleotides, the CDR3 is TGTGCCAGCAGCTTGGGAGGTAGATCCTCTACACCCGGGGAGCTGTTTTTT.

The V and J genes are TRBV6-6 and TRBJ1-1; tentative D call: TRBD1 (5 bases). V shed 5 bases and J shed 0 bases, with 10 bases lying between them. CDR1 is MNHNY, CDR2 SVGAGI, per germline (reference sequence). The CDR3 extends over 14 amino acids. The CDR3 DNA is TGTGCCAGCAGTGCTGGGGGGTTGAACACTGAAGCTTTCTTT. This gives the protein CASSAGGLNTEAFF.

This chain connects TRBV4-1 to TRBJ2-1; tentative D call: TRBD2 (5 bases). This CDR3 comprises 12 residues. V lost 4 bases to trimming and J lost 4 bases, with 5 bases between them. Per the germline V gene, CDR1 is MGHRA and CDR2 is YSYEKL. The CDR3 region has the DNA TGCGCCAGCAGCCCGGGGTACAATGAGCAGTTCTTC. Encoded protein: CASSPGYNEQFF.